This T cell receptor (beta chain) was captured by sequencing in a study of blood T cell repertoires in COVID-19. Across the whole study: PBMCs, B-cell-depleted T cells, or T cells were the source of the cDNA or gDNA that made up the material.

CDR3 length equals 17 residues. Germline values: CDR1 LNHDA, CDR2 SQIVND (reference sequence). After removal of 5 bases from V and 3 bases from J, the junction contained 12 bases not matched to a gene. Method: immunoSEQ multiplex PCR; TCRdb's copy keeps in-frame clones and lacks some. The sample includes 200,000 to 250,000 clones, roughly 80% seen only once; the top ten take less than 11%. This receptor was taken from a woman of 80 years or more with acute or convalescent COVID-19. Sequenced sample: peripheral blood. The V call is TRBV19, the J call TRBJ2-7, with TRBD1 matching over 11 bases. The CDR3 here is CASSEGMLGTGGYEQYF. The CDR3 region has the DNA TGTGCCAGTAGTGAGGGGATGCTCGGGACAGGGGGCTACGAGCAGTACTTC.